Shown below are 30 T cell receptor beta chains from a single sample sequenced in a study of glioma-infiltrating T cells. The iRepertoire nested amplicon-rescue multiplex PCR amplified TCR alpha and beta CDR3s from RNA. TCRdb reprocessed the multiplex PCR reads via MiXCR and lists one record per CDR3 protein. The table lists around 150,000 distinct CDR3 sequences, roughly 43% of them singletons, with around a fifth in the top ten. Specimen: glioma tissue, nonneoplastic brain tissue, or PBMCs (not recorded which). The receptors here all came from a human donor with low-grade glioma or glioblastoma, undergoing nonglioma brain surgery, or in good health (not recorded which).

This chain connects TRBV4-1 to TRBJ2-5; 11 bases fit TRBD2. V shed 0 bases and J 4 bases; nucleotides not matched to a gene: 7. Germline CDR1 MGHRA, CDR2 YSYEKL. The CDR3 has 17 amino acids. The CDR3 reads CASSQEPDSGGGETQYF. The CDR3 nucleotides are TGCGCCAGCAGCCAAGAGCCGGATAGCGGGGGGGGAGAGACCCAGTACTTC.

This sequence joins TRBV7-2 and TRBJ1-4; no firm D call. The V and J ends lost 4 bases and 12 bases respectively, with 9 bases between them. Per germline, CDR1 SGHTA and CDR2 FQGNSA. This CDR3 has 11 residues. The CDR3 spells CASSSSRELFF. DNA for the CDR3: TGTGCCAGCAGCTCTTCCCGGGAACTGTTTTTT.

This clonotype has more than one count but fewer than ten. CDR3 sequence reads: CASSPNRAVSTDTQYF. The CDR3 DNA follows: TGTGCCAGCAGCCCAAACAGGGCCGTTTCCACAGATACGCAGTATTTT. This chain uses TRBV7-2 with TRBJ2-3; the D gene is possibly TRBD1 (6 bases). V was cut by 5 bases and J by 2 bases, with 17 bases left in between. This CDR3 contains 16 residues. The germline gives CDR1 SGHTA, CDR2 FQGNSA.

V usage is TRBV6-1 and J usage is TRBJ2-3; D is undetermined. Germline-derived CDR1 and CDR2 are MNHNS and SASEGT. CDR3 length: 10 amino acids. The germline V and J ends were trimmed by 7 bases and 10 bases, with 9 bases remaining between them. CDR3: CASKGSPQYF. The CDR3 bases are TGTGCCAGCAAGGGCAGTCCGCAGTATTTT.

This sequence joins TRBV19 and TRBJ2-5; unclear D gene. Trimming removed 3 bases from V and 7 bases from J, with 15 bases in between. The CDR3 consists of 14 residues. CDR1 and CDR2 (germline): LNHDA, SQIVND (reference sequence). This CDR3 is CASSMGRSVGTQYF. The CDR3 nucleotides read TGTGCCAGTAGTATGGGCAGGAGTGTAGGGACCCAGTACTTC. Combining the CDR3 with reference TRBV19 and TRBJ2-5 gives the whole variable domain DGGITQSPKYLFRKEGQNVTLSCEQNLNHDAMYWYRQDPGQGLRLIYYSQIVNDFQKGDIAEGYSVSREKKESFPLTVTSAQKNPTAFYLCASSMGRSVGTQYFGPGTRLLVL.

This clonotype came up a few times. This chain links TRBV15 with TRBJ2-2; the D is unclear. The CDR3 covers 16 residues. The V and J ends lost 0 bases and 4 bases respectively, with 12 bases between them. The germline V gene encodes CDR1 LNHNV and CDR2 YYDKDF (reference sequence). This CDR3 is CATSRDSRQLTGELFF. In DNA, the CDR3 is TGTGCCACCAGCAGAGACTCGCGGCAGCTCACCGGGGAGCTGTTTTTT.

This clonotype was found many times. The genes are TRBV6-1 and TRBJ2-7; the D gene is possibly TRBD1 (5 bases). Germline V lookup: CDR1 MNHNS, CDR2 SASEGT. V was trimmed by 4 bases and J by 1 base, leaving 5 bases between them. The CDR3 contains 12 residues. CDR3 in amino acids: CASSGQSYEQYF. The CDR3 bases are TGTGCCAGCAGTGGACAGTCCTACGAGCAGTACTTC.

This clonotype has more than one count but fewer than ten. The chain recombines TRBV28 with TRBJ2-7, with 9 bases matching TRBD1. Per the germline V gene, CDR1 is MDHEN and CDR2 is SYDVKM. V lost 10 bases, J lost 4 bases, and 8 bases stayed unmatched. CDR3 length: 13 residues. CDR3 residues: CATHGTGLYEQYF. CDR3 nucleotides: TGTGCCACCCACGGGACAGGGCTTTACGAGCAGTACTTC.

The J gene is TRBJ1-3, the V gene TRBV7-8; no clear D gene. V dropped 4 bases and J dropped 0 bases, with 7 bases sitting between them. This CDR3 region has 14 residues. Germline-derived CDR1 and CDR2 are SGHVS and FQNEAQ. The CDR3 loop is CASSSYNSGNTIYF. In DNA, the CDR3 is TGTGCCAGCAGCTCATACAACTCTGGAAACACCATATATTTT.

As to this clonotype: With a much larger clone just one base away, this may be a read error. The conserved phenylalanine or tryptophan is not found at the CDR3 terminus, so this likely reflects a read error. The V gene is TRBV28, the J gene TRBJ2-7; weak D call: TRBD1 (6 bases). V lost 6 bases and J lost 0, with 9 bases in between. The germline CDR1 and CDR2 sequences are MDHEN and SYDVKM. The CDR3 has 13 residues. The CDR3 is CASRGTTSYEQYL. CDR3 nucleotides: TGTGCCAGCAGGGGGACAACCTCCTACGAGCAGTACCTC.

This clonotype was found a few times. The CDR3 protein is CAISASGGFNEQFF. The DNA of the CDR3 is TGTGCCATCAGTGCTAGCGGGGGATTCAATGAGCAGTTCTTC. J is TRBJ2-1 and V is TRBV10-3, with 10 positions matching TRBD2. Germline values: CDR1 ENHRY, CDR2 SYGVKD. V dropped 4 bases and J dropped 6; count of bases not matched to a gene: 3. The CDR3 runs to 14 residues.

The V and J genes are TRBV15 and TRBJ2-5; 11 bases match TRBD1. V trimming: 5 bases; J trimming: 5 bases; junction bases outside the gene matches: 10. The CDR3 covers 16 residues. Looked up from germline, CDR1 is LNHNV and CDR2 is YYDKDF (reference sequence). DNA for the CDR3: TGTGCCACCAGCGCCCGAAGGACAGGGGGCGCGGAGACCCAGTACTTC. Residues: CATSARRTGGAETQYF.

The chain uses TRBV6-5 and TRBJ1-1; 7 bases line up with TRBD1. Germline lookup yields CDR1 MNHEY and CDR2 SVGAGI. J gave up 5 bases and V 7 bases, and 10 bases lay outside the gene matches. This CDR3 contains 14 residues. CDR3 residues: CASMLQGTWTEAFF. The DNA of the CDR3 is TGTGCCAGCATGTTACAGGGGACGTGGACTGAAGCTTTCTTT.

This chain connects TRBV15 to TRBJ2-3; D remains unclear. Germline values: CDR1 LNHNV, CDR2 YYDKDF (reference sequence). This CDR3 is built from 15 residues. V gave up 0 bases and J gave up 4 bases, with 11 bases separating them. This chain's CDR3 is CATSRDNLGADTQYF. CDR3 nucleotides: TGTGCCACCAGCAGAGATAATCTCGGCGCAGATACGCAGTATTTT. Together with reference TRBV15 and TRBJ2-3, the CDR3 gives the full variable domain: DAMVIQNPRYQVTQFGKPVTLSCSQTLNHNVMYWYQQKSSQAPKLLFHYYDKDFNNEADTPDNFQSRRPNTSFCFLDIRSPGLGDTAMYLCATSRDNLGADTQYFGPGTRLTVL.

The V gene is TRBV10-3, the J gene TRBJ1-1; D ambiguous. From germline, CDR1 is ENHRY and CDR2 SYGVKD. The CDR3 runs 14 residues. With 3 bases removed from V and 1 base from J, the gap between germline ends came to 9 bases. For the CDR3, the DNA is TGTGCCATCAGTGACTCCGGCTGGAACACTGAAGCTTTCTTT. Protein product: CAISDSGWNTEAFF.

This clonotype turned up a few times. The chain carries TRBV7-2 and TRBJ2-1; D unresolved. The CDR3 runs 12 residues. Germline loops: CDR1 SGHTA, CDR2 FQGNSA. Trimming took 5 bases from V and 9 from J, leaving 11 bases between them. DNA for the CDR3: TGTGCCAGCAGCCTAGGGTTGGTTGAGCAGTTCTTC. This encodes CASSLGLVEQFF.

This chain joins TRBV19 and TRBJ1-5, with D possibly matching TRBD1 (5 bases). Trimming removed 3 bases at V and 3 bases at J, with 12 bases between. CDR3 length equals 15 residues. Germline V lookup: CDR1 LNHDA, CDR2 SQIVND (reference sequence). The CDR3 here is CASSIGATANQPQHF. The DNA for the CDR3 is TGTGCCAGTAGTATTGGTGCGACAGCCAATCAGCCCCAGCATTTT.

The CDR3 coding sequence is TGCAGCGTTAGGCGACAGGGAGACTTTGAAGCTTTCTTT. Its protein product is CSVRRQGDFEAFF. The rearrangement uses TRBV29-1 and TRBJ1-1, with 7 bases identical to TRBD1. CDR1 is SQVTM and CDR2 is ANQGSEA in the germline V gene. The V segment lost 5 bases and the J segment 7 bases; nucleotides outside the gene matches: 10. The CDR3 consists of 13 residues. The full variable domain, its missing parts supplied by reference TRBV29-1 and TRBJ1-1, is SAVISQKPSRDICQRGTSLTIQCQVDSQVTMMFWYRQQPGQSLTLIATANQGSEATYESGFVIDKFPISRPNLTFSTLTVSNMSPEDSSIYLCSVRRQGDFEAFFGQGTRLTVV.

This clonotype was picked up a small number of times. The rearrangement joins TRBV2 to TRBJ2-1; 15 nucleotides align to TRBD2. V trimming: 6 bases; J trimming: 5 bases; junction bases outside the gene matches: 2. Germline V lookup: CDR1 SNHLY, CDR2 FYNNEI. This CDR3 comprises 15 residues. The CDR3 bases are TGTGCCAGCAGCTGGACTAGCGGGGGGGACAATGAGCAGTTCTTC. Translating it yields CASSWTSGGDNEQFF. The whole variable domain, filled in from reference TRBV2 and TRBJ2-1, reads EPEVTQTPSHQVTQMGQEVILRCVPISNHLYFYWYRQILGQKVEFLVSFYNNEISEKSEIFDDQFSVERPDGSNFTLKIRSTKLEDSAMYFCASSWTSGGDNEQFFGPGTRLTVL.

This clonotype was found many times. The chain uses TRBV20-1 and TRBJ2-3, with 7 positions matching TRBD2. The germline gives CDR1 DFQATT, CDR2 SNEGSKA (reference sequence). This CDR3 spans 14 amino acids. V lost 0 bases, J lost 1 base, and 1 base stayed unmatched. CDR3 in DNA: TGCAGTGCTAGAGAAGCGGGACGCACAGATACGCAGTATTTT. It codes for CSAREAGRTDTQYF.

A few counts support this clonotype. The genes are TRBV27 and TRBJ1-2; D might be TRBD1 (5 bases). Trimming pared 4 bases from V and 5 bases from J, leaving 11 bases between. Germline V gives CDR1 MNHEY, CDR2 SMNVEV (reference sequence). There are 13 residues in the CDR3. The chain's CDR3 is CASSSLDRYGYTF. CDR3 nucleotides: TGTGCCAGCAGTTCCCTCGACAGATATGGCTACACCTTC.

Note on this clonotype: This may stem from a read error, because a much larger clone lies one nucleotide away. This chain links TRBV6-2 or TRBV6-3 with TRBJ1-6, with TRBD1 identical over 7 bases. Germline V gives CDR1 MNHEY, CDR2 SVGEGT. This CDR3 has 14 residues. CDR3 bases: TGTGCCAGCAGAGGGGGCGCTTGGAATTCACCCATCCACTTT. Protein product: CASRGGAWNSPIHF.

The CDR3 nucleotides read TGCAGTGCTAGTTCGCGGCTAGCGGGAGGGACCTACGAGCAGTACTTC. Protein: CSASSRLAGGTYEQYF. This chain joins TRBV20-1 and TRBJ2-7; TRBD2 agrees at 12 bases. Unmatched junction bases numbered 8, after V lost 3 bases and J lost 2 bases. This CDR3 comprises 16 residues. Germline CDR1 is DFQATT and CDR2 is SNEGSKA (reference sequence).

The rearrangement uses TRBV20-1 and TRBJ2-5; D not certain. There are 12 residues in the CDR3. The ends were cut back, 0 bases at V and 5 bases at J, with 7 bases in the middle. The germline V gene has CDR1 DFQATT and CDR2 SNEGSKA (reference sequence). The CDR3 here is CSARDIRETQYF. The CDR3 nucleotides read TGCAGTGCTAGAGATATTAGGGAGACCCAGTACTTC.

The chain employs TRBV20-1 and TRBJ2-2; D call uncertain. The CDR3 extends over 13 amino acids. Germline CDR1 and CDR2: DFQATT and SNEGSKA (reference sequence). V gave up 6 bases and J gave up 1 base, with 9 bases separating them. The CDR3 sequence is CSAMDLNTGELFF. The CDR3 region has the DNA TGCAGTGCAATGGACCTGAACACCGGGGAGCTGTTTTTT.

This chain uses TRBV5-6 with TRBJ1-1, with D unclear. The germline V gene has CDR1 SGHDT and CDR2 YYEEEE. The CDR3 totals 12 residues. The V end was cut by 3 bases, the J end by 7 bases, with 10 bases between. CDR3 DNA: TGTGCCAGCAGCTCCACGCCCATTGAAGCTTTCTTT. Translated: CASSSTPIEAFF.

This sequence joins TRBV6-1 and TRBJ2-2; perhaps TRBD1 as D (5 bases). The length of the CDR3 is 12 residues. CDR1 and CDR2 from the germline V gene are MNHNS and SASEGT. The V and J ends lost 8 bases and 2 bases respectively, with 6 bases between them. For the CDR3, the DNA is TGTGCCAGCCAGGGTAACACCGGGGAGCTGTTTTTT. As protein: CASQGNTGELFF.

This clonotype appeared a few times. V gene TRBV27 combines with J gene TRBJ1-6, with a tentative D call TRBD1 (5 bases). CDR1 and CDR2 from the germline V gene are MNHEY and SMNVEV (reference sequence). The CDR3 has 16 residues. The V and J ends lost 6 bases and 4 bases respectively, with 16 bases between them. The DNA for the CDR3 is TGTGCCAGCAGCGCGAAGACAGCGGCGTATAATTCACCCCTCCACTTT. Translated: CASSAKTAAYNSPLHF.

This clonotype has a handful of counts. This chain joins TRBV27 and TRBJ2-7, with no clear D. Germline CDR1 reads MNHEY; CDR2 reads SMNVEV (reference sequence). The CDR3 consists of 14 residues. V dropped 7 bases and J dropped 3 bases, with 16 bases sitting between them. CDR3 DNA sequence: TGTGCCAGCAAAACCTCCGACGGAAACTACGAGCAGTACTTC. It is translated as CASKTSDGNYEQYF.

This clonotype was detected only a few times. The chain combines TRBV15 with TRBJ2-1; D is undetermined. The ends were cut back, 3 bases at V and 8 bases at J, with 14 bases in the middle. CDR1 and CDR2 (germline): LNHNV, YYDKDF (reference sequence). The CDR3 is made up of 14 amino acids. This CDR3 reads CATSRDAPMDEQFF. CDR3 nucleotide sequence: TGTGCCACCAGCAGGGACGCACCTATGGATGAGCAGTTCTTC.